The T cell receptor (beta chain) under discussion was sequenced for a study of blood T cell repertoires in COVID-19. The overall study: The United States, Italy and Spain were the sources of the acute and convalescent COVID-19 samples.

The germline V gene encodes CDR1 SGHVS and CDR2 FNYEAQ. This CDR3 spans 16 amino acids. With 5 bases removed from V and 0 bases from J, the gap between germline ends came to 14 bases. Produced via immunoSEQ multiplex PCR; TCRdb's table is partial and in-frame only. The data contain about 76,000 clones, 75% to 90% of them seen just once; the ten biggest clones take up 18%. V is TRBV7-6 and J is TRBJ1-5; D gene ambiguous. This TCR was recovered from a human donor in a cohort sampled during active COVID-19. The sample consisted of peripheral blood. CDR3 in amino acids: CASSPWQNYSNQPQHF. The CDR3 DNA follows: TGTGCCAGCAGCCCTTGGCAAAACTATAGCAATCAGCCCCAGCATTTT.